Below, 9 T cell receptor beta chains from the same sample are listed, as sequenced in a study of cytomegalovirus exposure and HLA in healthy donors. The primer mix had 60 Vbeta and 13 Jbeta primers. Sequencing used immunoSEQ multiplex PCR; TCRdb keeps in-frame clones, though not all of them. Here the sample table reports 180,000 or so clones. Source material: PBMCs. These receptors were obtained from a woman between 18 and 30 years old in good health and CMV-seropositive.

The V call is TRBV6-1, the J call TRBJ2-5, with 14 bases identical to TRBD2. Germline V gene sequence: CDR1 MNHNS, CDR2 SASEGT. CDR3 length equals 16 residues. Germline trimming cut 4 bases from V and 5 bases from J; bases unmatched to any gene: 6. For the CDR3, the DNA is TGTGCCAGCAGTGGGACTAGCGGGAGGACGGGGGAGACCCAGTACTTC. This gives the protein CASSGTSGRTGETQYF.

V and J are TRBV27 and TRBJ2-7, with D possibly matching TRBD1 (6 bases). This CDR3 comprises 14 residues. Germline-derived CDR1 and CDR2 are MNHEY and SMNVEV (reference sequence). V gave up 0 bases and J gave up 3 bases, with 9 bases separating them. The CDR3 region has the DNA TGTGCCAGCAGTTTATCCCCCAGGGGCTACGAGCAGTACTTC. Its translation: CASSLSPRGYEQYF.

The chain employs TRBV30 and TRBJ1-5, with D possibly TRBD1 on 5 matching bases. Trimming cost V 3 bases and J 7 bases, with 22 bases left between them. Germline assignment: CDR1 GTSNPN and CDR2 SVGIG (reference sequence). CDR3 length: 16 amino acids. The CDR3 bases are TGTGCCTGGAGCCCCCTCTGGGGGGAGCGGGGCCAGCCCCAGCATTTT. Translating gives CAWSPLWGERGQPQHF.

The chain combines TRBV4-3 with TRBJ1-1; D not resolved. The germline CDR1 and CDR2 sequences are LGHNA and YSLEER. V was pared by 2 bases and J by 0 bases, with 10 bases between. CDR3 length: 15 amino acids. The CDR3 DNA is TGCGCCAGCAGCCAAACCAGGTCCCTGAACACTGAAGCTTTCTTT. It codes for CASSQTRSLNTEAFF.

The rearrangement joins TRBV9 to TRBJ2-1, with TRBD1 identical over 11 bases. This CDR3 has 17 residues. V shed 0 bases, J shed 6 bases, and the junction held 8 bases outside the gene matches. Per the germline V gene, CDR1 is SGDLS and CDR2 is YYNGEE. CDR3 nucleotides: TGTGCCAGCAGCGTAGGTCCCGGGACAGGGGGGCGCAATGAGCAGTTCTTC. This codes for CASSVGPGTGGRNEQFF.

This chain uses TRBV6-1 with TRBJ1-2; D ambiguous. The CDR3 has 17 residues. Germline CDR1 reads MNHNS; CDR2 reads SASEGT. V lost 2 bases to trimming and J lost 5 bases, with 21 bases between them. Written as DNA, the CDR3 is TGTGCCAGCAGTGAATTCAAACAGTCCTTCACCGATTATGGCTACACCTTC. It translates to CASSEFKQSFTDYGYTF.

The J gene is TRBJ1-2, the V gene TRBV4-1, with D tentatively TRBD1 (6 bases). The CDR3 contains 16 residues. V was cut by 2 bases and J by 1 base, with 14 bases left in between. Germline CDR1 MGHRA, CDR2 YSYEKL. CDR3 region: CASSQTPTGSNYGYTF. The DNA of the CDR3 is TGCGCCAGCAGCCAAACTCCTACAGGGAGTAACTATGGCTACACCTTC.

This chain connects TRBV7-3 to TRBJ2-7; 10 nucleotides match TRBD2. The CDR3 spans 15 residues. Looked up from germline, CDR1 is SGHTA and CDR2 is FQGTGA. V was clipped by 0 bases and J by 3 bases; unmatched bases: 2. This CDR3 is CASSLTTSGDYEQYF. The CDR3 bases are TGTGCCAGCAGCTTAACCACTAGCGGGGACTACGAGCAGTACTTC.

The chain employs TRBV28 and TRBJ1-4; D is ambiguous. The CDR3 is 14 amino acids. Trimming cost V 5 bases and J 4 bases, with 11 bases left between them. Per germline, CDR1 MDHEN and CDR2 SYDVKM. The CDR3 protein is CASSPDWNNEKLFF. The CDR3 bases are TGTGCCAGCAGTCCAGACTGGAATAATGAAAAACTGTTTTTT. Full variable domain (missing parts from reference TRBV28 and TRBJ1-4): DVKVTQSSRYLVKRTGEKVFLECVQDMDHENMFWYRQDPGLGLRLIYFSYDVKMKEKGDIPEGYSVSREKKERFSLILESASTNQTSMYLCASSPDWNNEKLFFGSGTQLSVL.